This T cell receptor (beta chain) was captured by sequencing in a study of lymphopenia after photon versus proton radiotherapy (dated by TCRdb to between 2018 and 2021). A note on the overall study: The immunological effects of photon versus proton radiation therapy were compared in patients with gastrointestinal tumors who developed high-grade lymphopenia. The cohort included about 18 patients with gastrointestinal tumors who developed lymphopenia after receiving either photon or proton therapy. The study was designed to characterize how the impact on the immune system differs between the two radiation modalities. What the study reported, not specific to this receptor: After the lymphocyte count nadir, repertoires from photon-treated patients showed oligoclonal expansion, particularly of CD8+ Temra cells, and this expansion drove the decline in diversity. During treatment, patients who received photon therapy lost naive T cells and TCR diversity and gained effector/memory populations, whereas patients who received proton therapy remained relatively stable. The survival association was examined only in patients who died, and the authors described better survival with proton therapy as a possibility, not as a demonstrated result. Across the cohort, an inverse correlation was found between a larger post-nadir drop in TCR diversity and overall survival time among patients who died.

The library was obtained by the immunoSEQ multiplex PCR assay. Deep sequencing of rearranged TCR beta loci, alongside multiparametric flow cytometry, was used to profile T cell repertoires. Held by TCRdb, this immuneACCESS table contains in-frame sequences only and omits some clones. Under half of the omission traces to an unresolved V gene where checked; the cause of the rest is unknown. Counted in this sample were 53,000 or so clones; around four fifths of them appeared once. The top ten clonotypes cover just under 30% of the sample. A word on this clone: It has no known antigen specificity. The record has no base qualities; no much larger clone is one base away.

For this chain, trimming is 3 bases at the V end and 6 bases at the J end, and the number of junction bases without a gene match is 11. Sequences SGHNT (CDR1) and YYREEE (CDR2) are obtained from the germline V gene (reference sequence). The CDR3 contains 15 residues, cysteine and phenylalanine counted. Of the read, only the CDR3 DNA is kept; its 45 bases are in frame from base 1. The chain couples TRBV5-4 to TRBJ1-1; a stretch of 7 junction bases matches TRBD1. Specimen: peripheral blood, collected from a patient treated with photon-based radiotherapy. This receptor was taken from a man between 45 and 60 years old with gastric cancer. The encoded CDR3 is CASSSKTGRQAEAFF. In nucleotides, the sequence is TGTGCCAGCAGCTCGAAGACAGGGAGGCAAGCTGAAGCTTTCTTT.